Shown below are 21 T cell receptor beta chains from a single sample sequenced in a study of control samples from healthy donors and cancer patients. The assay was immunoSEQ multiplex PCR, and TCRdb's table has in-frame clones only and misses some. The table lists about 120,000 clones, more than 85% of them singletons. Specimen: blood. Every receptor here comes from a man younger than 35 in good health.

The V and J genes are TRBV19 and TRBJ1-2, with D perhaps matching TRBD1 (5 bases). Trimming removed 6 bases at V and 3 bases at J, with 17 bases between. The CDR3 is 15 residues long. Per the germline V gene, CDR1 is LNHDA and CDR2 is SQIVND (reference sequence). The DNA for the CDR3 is TGTGCCAGTAGCGGACGGGGGGAAATCTACTATGGCTACACCTTC. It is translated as CASSGRGEIYYGYTF.

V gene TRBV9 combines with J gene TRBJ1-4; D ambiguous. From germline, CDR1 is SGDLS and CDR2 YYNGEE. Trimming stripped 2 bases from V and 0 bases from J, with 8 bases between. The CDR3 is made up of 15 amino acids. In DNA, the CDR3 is TGTGCCAGCAGCGTCCAGGCTACAACTAATGAAAAACTGTTTTTT. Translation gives CASSVQATTNEKLFF.

The CDR3 coding sequence is TGCGCCAGCAGCGACAGGGGGACGGGGAACACTGAAGCTTTCTTT. Translating gives CASSDRGTGNTEAFF. The chain carries TRBV10-1 and TRBJ1-1; 9 bases are a match to TRBD1. Germline lookup yields CDR1 WNHNN and CDR2 SYGVQD (reference sequence). The CDR3 loop spans 15 amino acids. V lost 6 bases to trimming and J lost 1 base; unmatched junction nucleotides: 6.

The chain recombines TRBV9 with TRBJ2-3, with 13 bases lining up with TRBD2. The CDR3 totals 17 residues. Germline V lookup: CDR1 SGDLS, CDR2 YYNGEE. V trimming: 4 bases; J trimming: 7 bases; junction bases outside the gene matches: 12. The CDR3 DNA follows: TGTGCCAGCAGCCCTAGGAATAGACTAGCGGGAGGTCATACGCAGTATTTT. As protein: CASSPRNRLAGGHTQYF.

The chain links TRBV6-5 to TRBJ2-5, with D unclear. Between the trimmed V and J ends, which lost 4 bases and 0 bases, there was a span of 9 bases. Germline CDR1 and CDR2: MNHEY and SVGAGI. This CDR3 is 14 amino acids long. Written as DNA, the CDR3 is TGTGCCAGCAGTTTGCCGGGCCACCAAGAGACCCAGTACTTC. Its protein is CASSLPGHQETQYF.

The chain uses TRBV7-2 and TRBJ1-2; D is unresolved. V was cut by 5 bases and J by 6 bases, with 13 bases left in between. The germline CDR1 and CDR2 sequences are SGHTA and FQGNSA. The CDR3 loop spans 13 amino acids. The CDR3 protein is CASSHRLSDGYTF. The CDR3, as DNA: TGTGCCAGCAGCCATAGATTGTCGGATGGCTACACCTTC.

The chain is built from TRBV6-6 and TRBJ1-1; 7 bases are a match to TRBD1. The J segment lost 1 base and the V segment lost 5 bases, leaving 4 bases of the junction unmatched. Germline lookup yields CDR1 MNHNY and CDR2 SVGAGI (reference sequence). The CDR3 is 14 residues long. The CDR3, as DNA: TGTGCCAGCAGTAGTCGGACAGGGAACACTGAAGCTTTCTTT. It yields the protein CASSSRTGNTEAFF.

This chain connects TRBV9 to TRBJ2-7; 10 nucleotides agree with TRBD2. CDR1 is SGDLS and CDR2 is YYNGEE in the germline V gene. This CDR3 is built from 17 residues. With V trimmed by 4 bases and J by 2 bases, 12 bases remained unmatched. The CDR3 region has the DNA TGTGCCAGCAGCCCCTTGGGGGGGCTAGCGGGAGCCTACGAGCAGTACTTC. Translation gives CASSPLGGLAGAYEQYF. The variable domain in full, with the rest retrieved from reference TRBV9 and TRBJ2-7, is DSGVTQTPKHLITATGQRVTLRCSPRSGDLSVYWYQQSLDQGLQFLIQYYNGEERAKGNILERFSAQQFPDLHSELNLSSLELGDSALYFCASSPLGGLAGAYEQYFGPGTRLTVT.

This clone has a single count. CDR3 bases: TGTGCCAGCAGCCAAGAAGGGACAGACTATGGCTACACCTTC. Translated, it gives CASSQEGTDYGYTF. The chain carries TRBV3-1 (or the pseudogene TRBV3-2) and TRBJ1-2; TRBD1 matches 7 bases. This CDR3 has 14 residues. Germline V lookup: CDR1 LGHDT, CDR2 YNNKEL (reference sequence). V was pared by 0 bases and J by 3 bases, with 1 base of the junction left unmatched.

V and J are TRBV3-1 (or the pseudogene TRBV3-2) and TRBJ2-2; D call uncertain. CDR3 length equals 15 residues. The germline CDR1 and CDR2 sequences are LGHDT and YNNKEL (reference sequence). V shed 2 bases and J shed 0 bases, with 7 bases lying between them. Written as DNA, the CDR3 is TGTGCCAGCAGCCAATTCCAGTCGAACACCGGGGAGCTGTTTTTT. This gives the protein CASSQFQSNTGELFF.

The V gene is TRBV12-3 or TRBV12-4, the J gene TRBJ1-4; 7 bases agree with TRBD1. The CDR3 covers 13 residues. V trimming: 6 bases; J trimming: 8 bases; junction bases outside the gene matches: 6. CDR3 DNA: TGTGCCAGCAGCCCCGCCAGGGGGGAAAAACTGTTTTTT. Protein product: CASSPARGEKLFF.

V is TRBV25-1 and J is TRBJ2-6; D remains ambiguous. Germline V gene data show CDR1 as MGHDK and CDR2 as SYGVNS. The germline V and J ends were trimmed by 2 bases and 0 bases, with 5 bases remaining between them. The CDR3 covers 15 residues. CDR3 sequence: CASSEALSGANVLTF. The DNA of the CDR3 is TGTGCCAGCAGTGAAGCCCTCTCTGGGGCCAACGTCCTGACTTTC. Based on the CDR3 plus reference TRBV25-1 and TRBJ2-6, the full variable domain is EADIYQTPRYLVIGTGKKITLECSQTMGHDKMYWYQQDPGMELHLIHYSYGVNSTEKGDLSSESTVSRIRTEHFPLTLESARPSHTSQYLCASSEALSGANVLTFGAGSRLTVL.

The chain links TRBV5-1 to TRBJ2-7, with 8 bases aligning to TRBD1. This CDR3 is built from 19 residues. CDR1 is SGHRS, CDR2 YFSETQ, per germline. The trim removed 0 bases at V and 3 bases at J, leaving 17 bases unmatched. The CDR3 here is CASSLAVQGAHPRNYEQYF. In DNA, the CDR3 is TGCGCCAGCAGCTTGGCGGTCCAGGGGGCCCATCCTAGGAACTACGAGCAGTACTTC.

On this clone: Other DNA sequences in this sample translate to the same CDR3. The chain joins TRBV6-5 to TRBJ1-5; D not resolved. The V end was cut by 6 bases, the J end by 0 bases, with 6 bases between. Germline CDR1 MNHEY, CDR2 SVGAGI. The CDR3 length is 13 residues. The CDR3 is CASSRYSNQPQHF. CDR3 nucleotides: TGTGCCAGCAGCCGATATAGCAATCAGCCCCAGCATTTT.

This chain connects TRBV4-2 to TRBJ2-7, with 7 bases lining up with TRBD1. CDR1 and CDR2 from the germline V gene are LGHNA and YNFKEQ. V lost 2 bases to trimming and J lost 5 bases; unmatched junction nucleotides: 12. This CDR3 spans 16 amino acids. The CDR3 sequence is CASSQRPGTEPDEQYF. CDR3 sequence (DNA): TGTGCCAGCAGCCAACGGCCCGGGACAGAACCGGACGAGCAGTACTTC.

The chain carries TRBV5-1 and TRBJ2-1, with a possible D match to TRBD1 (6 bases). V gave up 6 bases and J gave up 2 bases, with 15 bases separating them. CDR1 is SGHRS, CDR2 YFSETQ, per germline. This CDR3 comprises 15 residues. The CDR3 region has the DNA TGCGCCAGCACTGGGGCAGGGGTTGCCTACAATGAGCAGTTCTTC. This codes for CASTGAGVAYNEQFF.

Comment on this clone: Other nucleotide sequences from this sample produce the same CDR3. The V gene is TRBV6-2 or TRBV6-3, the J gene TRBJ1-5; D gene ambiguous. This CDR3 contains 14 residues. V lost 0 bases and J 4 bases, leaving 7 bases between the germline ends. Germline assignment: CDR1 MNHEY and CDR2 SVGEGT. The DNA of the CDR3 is TGTGCCAGCAGTTACTCTCCGGGGAATCAGCCCCAGCATTTT. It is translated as CASSYSPGNQPQHF.

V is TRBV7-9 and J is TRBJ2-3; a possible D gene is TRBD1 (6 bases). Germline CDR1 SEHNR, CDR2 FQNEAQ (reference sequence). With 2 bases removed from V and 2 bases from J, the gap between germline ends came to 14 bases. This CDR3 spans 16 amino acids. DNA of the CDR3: TGTGCCAGCAGCTTACCTAAGGACAGCAACACAGATACGCAGTATTTT. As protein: CASSLPKDSNTDTQYF.

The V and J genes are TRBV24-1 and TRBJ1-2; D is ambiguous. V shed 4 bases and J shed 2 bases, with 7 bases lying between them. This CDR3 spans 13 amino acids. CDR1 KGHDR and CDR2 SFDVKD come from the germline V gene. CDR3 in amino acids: CATSEAANYGYTF. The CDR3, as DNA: TGTGCCACCAGTGAGGCAGCGAACTATGGCTACACCTTC.

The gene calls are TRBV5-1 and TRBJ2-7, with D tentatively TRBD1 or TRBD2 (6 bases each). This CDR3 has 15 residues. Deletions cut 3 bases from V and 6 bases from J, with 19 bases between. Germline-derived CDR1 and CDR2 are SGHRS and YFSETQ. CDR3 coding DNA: TGCGCCAGCAGCTCACTCCCAAAACAGGGAGGCGAGCAGTACTTC. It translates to CASSSLPKQGGEQYF.

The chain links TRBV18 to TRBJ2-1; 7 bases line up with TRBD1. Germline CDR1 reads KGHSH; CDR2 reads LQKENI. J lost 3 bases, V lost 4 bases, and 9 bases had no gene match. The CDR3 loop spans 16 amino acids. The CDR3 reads CASSLARGQNYNEQFF. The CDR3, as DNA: TGTGCCAGCTCACTCGCCAGGGGACAGAACTACAATGAGCAGTTCTTC.